One and the same sample provided the 24 T cell receptor beta chains below, sequenced in a study of blood T cell repertoires in COVID-19. Profiled with immunoSEQ multiplex PCR; TCRdb holds only in-frame clones, not every one. The table records around 150,000 clones, 90% to 95% of them present only once. Sample: peripheral blood. The receptors stem from a woman aged 60-70 years with COVID-19, enrolled during active disease.

The genes are TRBV12-3 or TRBV12-4 and TRBJ1-2; D call uncertain. The CDR3 sequence is 13 residues long. The V and J ends lost 5 bases and 2 bases respectively, with 9 bases between them. The CDR3 region has the DNA TGTGCCAGCAGTGTAGACTCAAACTATGGCTACACCTTC. Translated, it gives CASSVDSNYGYTF.

The CDR3 spells CSAKRLTQYF. The CDR3, as DNA: TGCAGTGCTAAGCGACTAACGCAGTATTTT. The V call is TRBV20-1, the J call TRBJ2-3; perhaps TRBD2 as D (5 bases). Germline loops: CDR1 DFQATT, CDR2 SNEGSKA (reference sequence). Trimming stripped 4 bases from V and 9 bases from J, with 8 bases between. This CDR3 spans 10 amino acids.

Points on this clone: Mismatch with germline at one junction end may stem from a read error. This chain links TRBV7-9 with TRBJ2-4; D remains unclear. The CDR3 is 12 residues long. CDR1 is SEHNR, CDR2 FQNEAQ, per germline (reference sequence). CDR3 loop: CASSLLGWSLDF. The CDR3 bases are TGTGCCAGCAGCTTATTAGGATGGAGCTTGGACTTC.

V gene TRBV19 combines with J gene TRBJ2-7; possible D gene TRBD1, 5 bases. CDR3 length: 16 amino acids. The ends were cut back, 3 bases at V and 0 bases at J, with 15 bases in the middle. Germline CDR1 is LNHDA and CDR2 is SQIVND (reference sequence). CDR3 residues: CASSIVGVSYSYEQYF. The CDR3 DNA follows: TGTGCCAGTAGTATCGTAGGGGTCAGCTACTCCTACGAGCAGTACTTC.

This chain connects TRBV19 to TRBJ1-2; 7 bases align to TRBD1. This CDR3 region has 15 residues. Germline values: CDR1 LNHDA, CDR2 SQIVND (reference sequence). Trimming cost V 7 bases and J 5 bases; bases outside gene matches: 13. Written as DNA, the CDR3 is TGTGCCAGTACCATTATTCATGACAGGGCTTATGGCTACACCTTC. This sequence encodes CASTIIHDRAYGYTF.

The rearrangement uses TRBV7-3 and TRBJ2-1, with 7 positions matching TRBD2. Germline lookup yields CDR1 SGHTA and CDR2 FQGTGA. Trimming removed 1 base from V and 8 bases from J; junction bases left unmatched: 8. The CDR3 runs 15 residues. The CDR3 is CASSLSPAGWDEQFF. CDR3 in DNA: TGTGCCAGCAGCTTAAGCCCAGCGGGGTGGGATGAGCAGTTCTTC.

This chain joins TRBV6-2 or TRBV6-3 and TRBJ1-6, with no clear D. This CDR3 spans 14 amino acids. Germline loops: CDR1 MNHEY, CDR2 SVGEGT. Trimming shortened V by 2 bases and J by 7 bases, and 9 bases separated the two germline ends. The CDR3 protein is CASSYGQRNSPLHF. The CDR3 nucleotides are TGTGCCAGCAGTTACGGCCAGAGGAATTCACCCCTCCACTTT.

This clone was picked up a small number of times. The rearrangement joins TRBV10-3 to TRBJ2-1; the D gene is possibly TRBD2 (7 bases). This CDR3 has 14 residues. Per the germline V gene, CDR1 is ENHRY and CDR2 is SYGVKD. The V end was cut by 11 bases, the J end by 5 bases, with 19 bases between. The CDR3 here is CALGGGGLNNEQFF. In DNA form, the CDR3 reads TGTGCCCTGGGAGGGGGGGGCCTAAACAATGAGCAGTTCTTC.

The chain is built from TRBV10-3 and TRBJ2-5, with D perhaps matching TRBD1 (5 bases). The CDR3 covers 15 residues. V lost 5 bases and J lost 4, with 17 bases in between. Germline CDR1 and CDR2: ENHRY and SYGVKD. The CDR3 coding sequence is TGTGCCATCAGTACGCCGGACGGTGGGGCAGAGACCCAGTACTTC. The encoded protein is CAISTPDGGAETQYF.

The chain links TRBV5-1 to TRBJ2-1, with a tentative D call TRBD1 (5 bases). The CDR3 contains 16 residues. Deletions cut 0 bases from V and 2 bases from J, with 12 bases between. Per germline, CDR1 SGHRS and CDR2 YFSETQ. The CDR3 DNA sequence: TGCGCCAGCAGCTTGGTAGGGGATGAGACCTACAATGAGCAGTTCTTC. Residues: CASSLVGDETYNEQFF.

The gene calls are TRBV15 and TRBJ2-1, with D uncertain. Per the germline V gene, CDR1 is LNHNV and CDR2 is YYDKDF (reference sequence). The length of the CDR3 is 13 residues. Trimming removed 0 bases from V and 5 bases from J, with 5 bases in between. As DNA, the CDR3 is TGTGCCACCAGCAGAGATCACAACAATGAGCAGTTCTTC. It yields the protein CATSRDHNNEQFF.

This clone was counted a single time. The CDR3 DNA sequence: TGTGCCAGCAGCGTAGCTGGGGCAGGGGCGAACTATGGCTACACCTTC. Its protein product is CASSVAGAGANYGYTF. The chain employs TRBV9 and TRBJ1-2; perhaps TRBD1 as D (6 bases). V was pared by 0 bases and J by 2 bases, with 14 bases between. The CDR3 extends over 16 amino acids. CDR1 is SGDLS, CDR2 YYNGEE, per germline.

The chain recombines TRBV7-2 with TRBJ1-2, with a possible D match to TRBD1 (6 bases). This CDR3 region has 15 residues. Looked up from germline, CDR1 is SGHTA and CDR2 is FQGNSA. The V end lost 2 bases, the J end lost 8 bases, and 18 bases lay between the germline ends. The CDR3 loop reads CASSLTPPGGQGYTF. CDR3 in DNA: TGTGCCAGCAGCTTAACGCCCCCGGGGGGGCAGGGCTACACCTTC.

J is TRBJ1-6 and V is TRBV27, with 9 bases identical to TRBD1. Germline V gene sequence: CDR1 MNHEY, CDR2 SMNVEV (reference sequence). The ends lost 4 bases at V and 8 bases at J; junction bases unmatched: 6. This CDR3 contains 15 residues. The CDR3 DNA sequence: TGTGCCAGCAGTTCCTTCCGGGACAGGGATTCACCCCTCCACTTT. It yields the protein CASSSFRDRDSPLHF.

This clone came up once. The DNA of the CDR3 is TGTGCCAGCAGTTACGGAGGTGCAACTAATGAAAAACTGTTTTTT. Translation gives CASSYGGATNEKLFF. The rearrangement links TRBV6-5 to TRBJ1-4; no reliable D call. V lost 2 bases, J lost 0 bases, and 7 bases lay in between. Germline loops: CDR1 MNHEY, CDR2 SVGAGI. The CDR3 has 15 amino acids.

The chain combines TRBV7-9 with TRBJ1-2; TRBD1 is a possible D gene (5 bases). V shed 5 bases and J shed 4 bases, with 14 bases lying between them. The CDR3 covers 14 residues. Germline loops: CDR1 SEHNR, CDR2 FQNEAQ (reference sequence). CDR3 coding DNA: TGTGCCAGCAGCAAAGACAGAGCAATCTATGGCTACACCTTC. Translated: CASSKDRAIYGYTF.

The chain joins TRBV2 to TRBJ1-1, with 10 nucleotides matching TRBD1. CDR1 SNHLY and CDR2 FYNNEI come from the germline V gene. The CDR3 is 14 residues long. V trimming: 8 bases; J trimming: 5 bases; junction bases outside the gene matches: 8. CDR3 coding DNA: TGTGCCAGCGGGCCGGACAGGGGGAGAACTGAAGCTTTCTTT. Protein product: CASGPDRGRTEAFF.

The gene calls are TRBV4-1 and TRBJ2-1; 9 nucleotides line up with TRBD1. V dropped 3 bases and J dropped 7; count of bases not matched to a gene: 7. The CDR3 totals 15 residues. Germline CDR1 is MGHRA and CDR2 is YSYEKL. CDR3 sequence: CASSHMGQGKNEQFF. CDR3 sequence (DNA): TGCGCCAGCAGCCATATGGGACAGGGTAAAAATGAGCAGTTCTTC.

The rearrangement links TRBV18 to TRBJ1-2; 12 bases are shared with TRBD1. This CDR3 is built from 16 residues. Germline V gene lookup returns CDR1 KGHSH and CDR2 LQKENI. Trimming took 3 bases from V and 6 from J; bases not matched to a gene: 8. In DNA form, the CDR3 reads TGTGCCAGCTCACCGAGTCGGGACAGGGGGCGAGATGGCTACACCTTC. Encoded protein: CASSPSRDRGRDGYTF.

A single count supports this clone. The DNA for the CDR3 is TGTGCCACCACCCCGCAGGGAAGGGGCTATGGCTACACCTTC. Translating it yields CATTPQGRGYGYTF. The J gene is TRBJ1-2, the V gene TRBV19; a possible D gene is TRBD1 (5 bases). Looked up from germline, CDR1 is LNHDA and CDR2 is SQIVND (reference sequence). V was clipped by 10 bases and J by 4 bases, with 19 bases between them. CDR3 length: 14 residues.

The genes are TRBV9 and TRBJ1-2; 12 nucleotides align to TRBD1. This CDR3 contains 17 residues. V was clipped by 3 bases and J by 6 bases; unmatched bases: 12. Germline assignment: CDR1 SGDLS and CDR2 YYNGEE. Here the CDR3 reads CASSDGTGGALGHGYTF. The DNA for the CDR3 is TGTGCCAGCAGCGACGGGACAGGGGGCGCATTGGGCCATGGCTACACCTTC.

The rearrangement links TRBV29-1 to TRBJ2-1; TRBD2 matches 10 bases. The CDR3 consists of 14 residues. Germline V gene sequence: CDR1 SQVTM, CDR2 ANQGSEA. Unmatched junction bases numbered 7, after V lost 4 bases and J lost 7 bases. CDR3 region: CSVGAGGPGNEQFF. The CDR3 bases are TGCAGCGTTGGAGCGGGGGGGCCGGGGAATGAGCAGTTCTTC.

The chain links TRBV7-8 to TRBJ2-7, with a possible D match to TRBD1 (6 bases). The CDR3 covers 14 residues. Germline CDR1 is SGHVS and CDR2 is FQNEAQ. Trimming stripped 6 bases from V and 9 bases from J, with 21 bases between. This CDR3 is CASRKVEQGDLQYF. In DNA form, the CDR3 reads TGTGCCAGCAGGAAAGTTGAACAGGGAGATTTGCAGTACTTC. The variable domain in full, with the rest retrieved from reference TRBV7-8 and TRBJ2-7, is GAGVSQSPRYKVAKRGQDVALRCDPISGHVSLFWYQQALGQGPEFLTYFQNEAQLDKSGLPSDRFFAERPEGSVSTLKIQRTQQEDSAVYLCASRKVEQGDLQYFGPGTRLTVT.

Note on this clone: Mismatch with germline at one junction end may stem from a read error. V and J are TRBV7-7 and TRBJ2-1, with TRBD2 identical over 7 bases. The CDR3 spans 14 residues. Germline CDR1 SSHAT, CDR2 FNYEAQ (reference sequence). The chain's CDR3 is CASSQSGGYNEQFF. The CDR3 bases are TGTGCTAGCAGCCAGTCGGGGGGCTACAATGAGCAGTTCTTC.